Listed here are 8 T cell receptor beta chains from one sample, sequenced in a study of blood T cell repertoires in COVID-19 (dated by TCRdb to 2018 to 2021). Library preparation was by the immunoSEQ multiplex PCR assay. The table comes from immuneACCESS by way of TCRdb, which keeps in-frame sequences with V and J called. Part of the clones is missing from these tables; in studies checked, under half for an unresolved V gene and the rest for unknown reasons. Within this sample are a few hundred thousand clones, with around 87% of them counted one time only. Together, the top ten hold roughly 1.9% of the sample. The sequenced material came from PBMCs or T cells enriched from blood (not recorded which). These TCRs come from a man aged 40-49 years in a cohort exposed to, infected with or recovered from COVID-19 (not recorded which).

This clone was observed once. The chain joins TRBV28 to TRBJ1-2; a weak D match, TRBD1 (5 bases). V lost 3 bases, J lost 6 bases, and 11 bases lay in between. The CDR3 extends over 13 amino acids. Germline V gene data show CDR1 as MDHEN and CDR2 as SYDVKM. CDR3 DNA sequence: TGTGCCAGCAGTTTCCAGGGTGGCGATGGCTACACCTTC. Residues: CASSFQGGDGYTF.

The V call is TRBV2, the J call TRBJ2-3, with 8 bases that match TRBD2. The CDR3 has 13 residues. Germline CDR1 and CDR2: SNHLY and FYNNEI. The V and J ends lost 11 bases and 4 bases, in that order; junction bases with no gene match: 8. DNA for the CDR3: TGTGCCGGGACTAGGAGGGGCCCAGATACGCAGTATTTT. Residues: CAGTRRGPDTQYF.

The rearrangement joins TRBV7-6 to TRBJ2-3, with 9 bases that match TRBD1. Germline V gene data show CDR1 as SGHVS and CDR2 as FNYEAQ. The CDR3 has 15 residues. Unmatched junction bases numbered 5, after V lost 1 base and J lost 6 bases. The chain's CDR3 is CASSLVTGGEDTQYF. The CDR3 DNA reads TGTGCCAGCAGCTTAGTGACAGGGGGTGAGGATACGCAGTATTTT.

This chain uses TRBV2 with TRBJ1-3, with a tentative D call TRBD1 (5 bases). Germline V lookup: CDR1 SNHLY, CDR2 FYNNEI. Deletions cut 4 bases from V and 1 base from J, with 8 bases between. The CDR3 extends over 14 amino acids. The DNA for the CDR3 is TGTGCCAGCAGTGCGGGGGTATCTGGAAACACCATATATTTT. This encodes CASSAGVSGNTIYF.

The chain carries TRBV6-5 and TRBJ1-1; 12 bases map to TRBD1. Per the germline V gene, CDR1 is MNHEY and CDR2 is SVGAGI. The CDR3 runs 14 residues. V dropped 6 bases and J dropped 6; count of bases not matched to a gene: 5. The CDR3 loop reads CASRTGQGAAEAFF. CDR3 bases: TGTGCCAGCAGGACGGGACAGGGGGCAGCTGAAGCTTTCTTT.

This chain uses TRBV29-1 with TRBJ1-1, with no clear D. The CDR3 is made up of 13 amino acids. The germline V and J ends were trimmed by 3 bases and 2 bases, with 10 bases remaining between them. Germline V gene lookup returns CDR1 SQVTM and CDR2 ANQGSEA. The CDR3 region has the DNA TGCAGCGTTGACGCTGCAGGTAACACTGAAGCTTTCTTT. Translating it yields CSVDAAGNTEAFF.

The chain employs TRBV27 and TRBJ1-1; possible D gene TRBD1, 5 bases. Germline CDR1 is MNHEY and CDR2 is SMNVEV (reference sequence). The CDR3 runs to 15 residues. Trimming took 8 bases from V and 1 from J, leaving 17 bases between them. CDR3: CASRPRGLRNTEAFF. The CDR3 coding sequence is TGTGCCAGCCGCCCAAGGGGCCTACGGAACACTGAAGCTTTCTTT.

This clone was recorded once. The genes are TRBV19 and TRBJ2-7, with a possible D match to TRBD2 (6 bases). CDR1 LNHDA and CDR2 SQIVND come from the germline V gene (reference sequence). The CDR3 is 14 residues long. Trimming pared 3 bases from V and 2 bases from J, leaving 11 bases between. CDR3 coding DNA: TGTGCCAGTAGTATTATAGCGGCCACCTACGAGCAGTACTTC. Its protein is CASSIIAATYEQYF. The full variable domain, its missing parts supplied by reference TRBV19 and TRBJ2-7, is DGGITQSPKYLFRKEGQNVTLSCEQNLNHDAMYWYRQDPGQGLRLIYYSQIVNDFQKGDIAEGYSVSREKKESFPLTVTSAQKNPTAFYLCASSIIAATYEQYFGPGTRLTVT.